The present T cell receptor beta chain was sequenced within a study of blood T cell repertoires in COVID-19. Study details: From the United States, Italy and Spain came samples of acute and convalescent COVID-19. The cDNA or gDNA used as material had been derived from T cells, B-cell-depleted T cells, or PBMCs.

Original handling: Nucleated cell counts were estimated from reference gene primer amplification. TCRdb's copy holds only in-frame clones and misses some; the assay was immunoSEQ multiplex PCR. That table supplies the V and J calls and clone size; D and trimming were determined from the DNA. Of roughly 120,000 clones listed, approximately 87% are singletons. The CDR3 has 14 residues. Trimming removed 3 bases from V and 4 bases from J, with 15 bases in between. Germline CDR1 and CDR2: GTSNPN and SVGIG (reference sequence). The sequenced sample was peripheral blood. The chain carries TRBV30 and TRBJ1-1; a possible D gene is TRBD1 (5 bases). The TCR originated in a man between 65 and 85 years old who had recovered from COVID-19. The CDR3 DNA reads TGTGCCTGGAGCGCAGGGCTATTGGGCACTGAAGCTTTCTTT. Amino acids: CAWSAGLLGTEAFF.